One sample yielded the 9 T cell receptor beta chains listed below, sequenced in a study of OX40 agonist ivuxolimab in advanced cancers. The repertoire was sequenced with immunoSEQ multiplex PCR; TCRdb's copy has only in-frame clones and lacks some. The sample yields fewer than 95,000 clones, 84% seen once. This specimen was CD4+ or CD8+ T cells sorted from blood, taken in a trial of the OX40 agonist ivuxolimab. These receptors originate from an adult with an advanced solid tumor such as melanoma, head and neck, liver or kidney cancer.

The rearrangement uses TRBV27 and TRBJ2-3, with TRBD2 matching over 13 bases. The J segment lost 6 bases and the V segment lost 2 bases, leaving 14 bases of the junction unmatched. The CDR3 is 19 amino acids. CDR1 is MNHEY, CDR2 SMNVEV, per germline (reference sequence). CDR3 protein: CASSLKGRTSGRASDTQYF. CDR3 bases: TGTGCCAGCAGTTTAAAAGGGAGAACTAGCGGGAGGGCCAGCGATACGCAGTATTTT.

This chain connects TRBV6-1 to TRBJ1-5, with D perhaps TRBD1 (6 bases). The CDR3 covers 14 residues. Trimming removed 5 bases from V and 2 bases from J, with 10 bases in between. CDR1 is MNHNS, CDR2 SASEGT, per germline. CDR3 amino acids: CASSRSGGNQPQHF. DNA for the CDR3: TGTGCCAGCAGTAGATCAGGGGGCAATCAGCCCCAGCATTTT.

The chain uses TRBV15 and TRBJ2-7; D might be TRBD2 (6 bases). From germline, CDR1 is LNHNV and CDR2 YYDKDF (reference sequence). There are 13 residues in the CDR3. Trimming took 0 bases from V and 7 from J, leaving 10 bases between them. The CDR3 loop reads CATSREGGVEQYV. Here the CDR3 DNA reads TGTGCCACCAGCAGAGAGGGCGGGGTGGAGCAGTACGTC.

The chain couples TRBV30 to TRBJ2-3; 14 nucleotides align to TRBD2. CDR3 length equals 17 residues. The V gene end was trimmed by 2 bases and the J gene end by 5 bases; junction bases not matched to a gene: 9. Germline loops: CDR1 GTSNPN, CDR2 SVGIG (reference sequence). The CDR3 DNA is TGTGCCTGGAGTCCCAGGACTAGCGGGAGGTGGAAAGATACGCAGTATTTT. Encoded protein: CAWSPRTSGRWKDTQYF.

V gene TRBV14 combines with J gene TRBJ2-4, with D unclear. This CDR3 is 16 amino acids long. Germline CDR1 and CDR2: SGHDN and FVKESK. Trimming took 2 bases from V and 3 from J, leaving 14 bases between them. In nucleotides, the CDR3 is TGTGCCAGCAGCCAATCCAGCCTCGTGGGCAAAAACATTCAGTACTTC. Protein sequence: CASSQSSLVGKNIQYF.

This clone showed up just a few times. The chain carries TRBV27 and TRBJ2-4; the D is unclear. Trimming shortened V by 10 bases and J by 1 base, and 14 bases separated the two germline ends. CDR3 size: 14 residues. Germline V lookup: CDR1 MNHEY, CDR2 SMNVEV (reference sequence). In DNA form, the CDR3 reads TGTGCCACAAAAAGGGTAGGGGCCAAAAACATTCAGTACTTC. Translated: CATKRVGAKNIQYF.

Comment on this clone: Other nucleotide sequences in the sample specify the same CDR3. The chain is built from TRBV28 and TRBJ1-5; D is perhaps TRBD1 (5 bases). Trimming pared 2 bases from V and 1 base from J, leaving 12 bases between. Germline CDR1 reads MDHEN; CDR2 reads SYDVKM. CDR3 length: 16 amino acids. The CDR3: CASSLGGTASNQPQHF. CDR3 nucleotides: TGTGCCAGCAGTTTAGGCGGGACCGCCAGCAATCAGCCCCAGCATTTT.

This CDR3 reads CASRSTGDTQYF. CDR3 DNA sequence: TGTGCCAGCAGGTCGACAGGAGACACGCAGTATTTT. The rearrangement uses TRBV6-5 and TRBJ2-3; a weak D match, TRBD1 (6 bases). V was shortened by 6 bases and J by 9 bases, with 13 bases between the two germline ends. CDR1 and CDR2 (germline): MNHEY, SVGAGI. The CDR3 has 12 amino acids.

V and J are TRBV6-1 and TRBJ2-7; D is perhaps TRBD1 or TRBD2 (5 bases each). Deletions cut 3 bases from V and 2 bases from J, with 14 bases between. This CDR3 is 15 amino acids long. Germline V gene sequence: CDR1 MNHNS, CDR2 SASEGT. The CDR3 sequence is CASSDQGVWAYEQYF. As DNA, the CDR3 is TGTGCCAGCAGTGACCAGGGAGTGTGGGCCTACGAGCAGTACTTC.